This T cell receptor (beta chain) stems from a study of T cells in Graves' hyperthyroidism and ophthalmopathy (dated by TCRdb to about 2019). Regarding the complete study: To identify TCR V-J signatures that set the groups apart, the researchers used a discovery cohort of 100 patients, made up of around 42 with Graves' ophthalmopathy and some 56 with stable Graves' hyperthyroidism. An independent validation cohort of around 20 hyperthyroidism patients and approximately 17 patients who later progressed to ophthalmopathy tested prospective prediction of ophthalmopathy. In addition, the study compared T-cell repertoires in thyroid tissue and in blood from roughly 6 Graves' hyperthyroidism patients. TCR Vbeta CDR3 sequencing of roughly 140 peripheral blood samples (43 ophthalmopathy, 75 hyperthyroidism and around 17 progressor patients) is reported in the paper. The 95 to 100 discovery patients were randomly split 7:3 into training and test sets. After sampling, hyperthyroidism patients received methimazole starting at 30 mg daily, and ophthalmopathy patients received high-dose intravenous methylprednisolone.

Graves' hyperthyroidism was defined as stable when no progression to ophthalmopathy occurred over 18 months of follow-up. The hyperthyroidism patients were between 18 and 65 years old and newly diagnosed, with a disease duration of less than 2 months. Exclusion was applied to patients with uncontrolled infections, other autoimmune diseases, pregnancy or lactation. Diagnoses were based on clinical symptoms, serum thyroxine and TRAb, thyroid ultrasound and orbital computed tomography. Trizol reagent was used to extract total RNA, and RNA quality was then checked on an Agilent 2100 Bioanalyzer. General findings and caveats noted by the study authors: No statistical method was used to fix the sample size in advance, and group allocation was not hidden from the investigators. During validation, the model predicted progression to ophthalmopathy a median of around six months ahead of onset, with around 65% sensitivity and roughly 72% specificity. Ophthalmopathy was separated from stable hyperthyroidism by a 13 V-J signature model, with about 88% sensitivity and about 81% specificity obtained in cross-validation and 80%/75% obtained in testing. Most expanded thyroid clonotypes (frequency above 0.001) were also detected in blood, a finding suggesting that blood repertoires may reflect thyroid immune responses.

The TCR beta CDR3 regions were amplified from the RNA transcripts. For the first round of RT-PCR on the TCR CDR3, the HTBI primer set was used together with the Qiagen OneStep RT-PCR kit. The libraries were constructed in a second round of multiplex PCR and then size-selected and purified. Sequencing of the libraries was done on an Illumina HiSeq2000 using paired-end 100 bp reads. As for how the authors treated the data: SOAPnuke was used to process the raw data, removing reads that contained adapters or uncalled bases, had a mean Phred below 15, or lacked an exact match to the constant primer or identifier. High-quality paired reads were merged with COPE v1.2.5, and unique nucleotide sequences were defined as clonotypes. MiTCR v1.1 was used to align clonotypes to the IMGT TRBV, TRBD and TRBJ reference segments. Analysis was restricted to V-J combinations with a frequency above 0.0001, which covered roughly 99% of repertoires. The TCS score was defined as the ratio of F50 (clonal expansion) to E x V (chaos), calculated using BLOSUM62-based TCRdist between CDR3 peptides within each V-J. Welch's t-statistics and random forest reduced 500 to 650 V-J features to 13, which were used in a naive Bayes classifier (R e1071). The Morisita-Horn index was used to measure how similar the thyroid and blood repertoires were. TCRdb ran its own pipeline on the public reads, namely fastp trimming at Q25 and MiXCR clone calling, and kept in-frame beta chains. CDR3 protein duplicates are merged, each entry listing the most common genes and DNA. The V and J calls and clone size come from TCRdb's table, not from the authors' own analysis. This sample comprises a few hundred thousand distinct CDR3 sequences, about 43% of them detected only once. The leading ten clones occupy about 8.3% of the sample.

The germline V gene yields ENHRY for CDR1 and SYGVKD for CDR2. From the cysteine up to the phenylalanine, the CDR3 has a length of 14 residues. Just CDR3 DNA is preserved here, 42 bases in frame from base 1. V is clipped by 8 bases and J by 3 bases, and the sequence between their germline boundaries is 15 bases long. This clonotype was found a few times. There is no known antigen for this receptor. Base qualities were left out, and no much larger clone turns up one base away. Specimen: peripheral blood or thyroid tissue (not recorded which). The source of this sequence is a woman aged 18-29 years with Graves' hyperthyroidism. This sequence uses TRBV10-3 and TRBJ2-3, with the D gene too uncertain to name. The CDR3 loop reads CAIAPRGGTDTQYF. The DNA sequence follows: TGTGCCATCGCGCCGCGCGGTGGGACAGATACGCAGTATTTT.